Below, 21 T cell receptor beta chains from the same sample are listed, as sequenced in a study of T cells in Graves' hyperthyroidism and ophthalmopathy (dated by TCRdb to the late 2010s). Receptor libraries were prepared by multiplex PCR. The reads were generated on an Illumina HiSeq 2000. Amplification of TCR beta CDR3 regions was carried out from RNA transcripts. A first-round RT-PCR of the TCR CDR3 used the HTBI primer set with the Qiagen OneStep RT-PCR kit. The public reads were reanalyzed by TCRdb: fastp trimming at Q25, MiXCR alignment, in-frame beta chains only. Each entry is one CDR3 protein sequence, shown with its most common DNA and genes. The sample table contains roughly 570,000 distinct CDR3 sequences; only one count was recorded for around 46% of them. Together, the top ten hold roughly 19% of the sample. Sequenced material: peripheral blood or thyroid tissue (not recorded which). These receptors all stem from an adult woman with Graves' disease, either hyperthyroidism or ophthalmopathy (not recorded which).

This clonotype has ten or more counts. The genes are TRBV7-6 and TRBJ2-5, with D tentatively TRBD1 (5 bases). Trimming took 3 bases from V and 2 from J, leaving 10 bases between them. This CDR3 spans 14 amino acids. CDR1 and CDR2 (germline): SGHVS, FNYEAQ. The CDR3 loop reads CASSFGKGQETQYF. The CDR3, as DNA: TGTGCCAGCAGCTTCGGAAAGGGGCAAGAGACCCAGTACTTC.

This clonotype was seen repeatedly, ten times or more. CDR3 DNA sequence: TGTGCCAGCAGTTACCTGGCAGGGGGAAAGAACACTGAAGCTTTCTTT. It translates to CASSYLAGGKNTEAFF. The chain recombines TRBV6-6 with TRBJ1-1; 7 bases are shared with TRBD1. The CDR3 contains 16 residues. Unmatched junction bases numbered 7, after V lost 2 bases and J lost 1 base. Germline CDR1 reads MNHNY; CDR2 reads SVGAGI (reference sequence).

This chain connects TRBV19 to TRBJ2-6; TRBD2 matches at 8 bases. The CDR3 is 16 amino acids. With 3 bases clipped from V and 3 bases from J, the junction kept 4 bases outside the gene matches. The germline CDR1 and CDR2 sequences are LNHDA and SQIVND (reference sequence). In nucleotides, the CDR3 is TGTGCCAGTAGTATTTACGGGGGGGATGGGGCCAACGTCCTGACTTTC. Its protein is CASSIYGGDGANVLTF.

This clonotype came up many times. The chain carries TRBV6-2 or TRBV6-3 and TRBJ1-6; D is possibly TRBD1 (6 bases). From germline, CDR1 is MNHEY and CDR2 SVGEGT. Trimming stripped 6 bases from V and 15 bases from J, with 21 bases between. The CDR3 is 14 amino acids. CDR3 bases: TGTGCCAGCAGCAACACAGGGTCCCCAGAGCTCCTCCACTTT. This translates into CASSNTGSPELLHF.

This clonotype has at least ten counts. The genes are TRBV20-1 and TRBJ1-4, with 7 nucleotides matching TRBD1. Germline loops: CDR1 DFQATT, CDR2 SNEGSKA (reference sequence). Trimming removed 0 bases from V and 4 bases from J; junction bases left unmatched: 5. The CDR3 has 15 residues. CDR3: CSARDPGQNNEKLFF. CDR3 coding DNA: TGCAGTGCTAGAGACCCGGGACAGAATAATGAAAAACTGTTTTTT.

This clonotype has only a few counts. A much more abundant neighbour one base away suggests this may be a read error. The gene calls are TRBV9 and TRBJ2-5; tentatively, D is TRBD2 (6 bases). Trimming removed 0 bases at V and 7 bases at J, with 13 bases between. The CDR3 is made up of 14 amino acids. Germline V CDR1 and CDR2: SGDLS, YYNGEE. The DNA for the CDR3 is TGTGCCAGCAGCGTAGCTGGGGGGAGTGGGACCCAGTACTTC. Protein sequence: CASSVAGGSGTQYF.

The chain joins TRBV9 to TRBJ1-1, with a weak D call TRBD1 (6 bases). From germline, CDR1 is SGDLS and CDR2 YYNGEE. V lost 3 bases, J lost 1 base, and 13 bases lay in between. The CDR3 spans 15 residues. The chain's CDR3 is CASSAALQGNTEAFF. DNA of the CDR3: TGTGCCAGCAGCGCTGCACTACAGGGGAACACTGAAGCTTTCTTT.

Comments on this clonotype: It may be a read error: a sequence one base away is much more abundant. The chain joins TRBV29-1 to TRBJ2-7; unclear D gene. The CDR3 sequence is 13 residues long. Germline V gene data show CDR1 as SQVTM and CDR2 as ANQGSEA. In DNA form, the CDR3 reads TGCAGCGTCGCCTGGGATGGTCGGTACGGGCAGTACTTC. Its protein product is CSVAWDGRYGQYF.

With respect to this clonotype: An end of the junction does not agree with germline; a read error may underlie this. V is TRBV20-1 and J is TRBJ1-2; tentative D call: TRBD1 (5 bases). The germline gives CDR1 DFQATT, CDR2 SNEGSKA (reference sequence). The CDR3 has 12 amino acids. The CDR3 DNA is TGCAGTGCTGGAGACAGCGACTATGGCTACACCTTC. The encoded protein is CSAGDSDYGYTF.

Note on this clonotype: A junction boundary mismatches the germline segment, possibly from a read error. The DNA of the CDR3 is TGTGCCAGCAGCAAATCCCCCTGGGACTTC. Translating gives CASSKSPWDF. The chain couples TRBV7-2 to TRBJ2-7; unclear D gene. This CDR3 is 10 amino acids long. CDR1 and CDR2 from the germline V gene are SGHTA and FQGNSA.

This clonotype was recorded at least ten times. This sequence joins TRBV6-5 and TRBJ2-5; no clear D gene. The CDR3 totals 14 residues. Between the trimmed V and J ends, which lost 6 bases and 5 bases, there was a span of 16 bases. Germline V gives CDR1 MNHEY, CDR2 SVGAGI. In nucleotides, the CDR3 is TGTGCCAGCAGCTTCGGACGGTTCCGGGAGACCCAGTACTTC. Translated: CASSFGRFRETQYF.

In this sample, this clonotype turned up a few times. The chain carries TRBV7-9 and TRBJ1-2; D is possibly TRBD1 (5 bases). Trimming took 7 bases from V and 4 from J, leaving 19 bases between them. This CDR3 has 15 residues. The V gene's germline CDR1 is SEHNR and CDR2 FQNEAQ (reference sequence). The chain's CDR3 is CASNHETERTYGYTF. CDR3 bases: TGTGCCAGCAACCATGAGACAGAGCGTACCTATGGCTACACCTTC.

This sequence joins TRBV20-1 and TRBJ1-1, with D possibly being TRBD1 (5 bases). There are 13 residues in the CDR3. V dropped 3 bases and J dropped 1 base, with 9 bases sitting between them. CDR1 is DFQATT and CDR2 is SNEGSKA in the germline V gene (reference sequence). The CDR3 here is CSASEGQNTEAFF. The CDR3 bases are TGCAGTGCTAGTGAGGGGCAGAACACTGAAGCTTTCTTT.

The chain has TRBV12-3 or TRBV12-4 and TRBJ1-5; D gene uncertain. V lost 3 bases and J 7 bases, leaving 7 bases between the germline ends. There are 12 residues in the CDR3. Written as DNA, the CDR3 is TGTGCCAGCAGTTTGCTACAACAGCCCCAGCATTTT. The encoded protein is CASSLLQQPQHF.

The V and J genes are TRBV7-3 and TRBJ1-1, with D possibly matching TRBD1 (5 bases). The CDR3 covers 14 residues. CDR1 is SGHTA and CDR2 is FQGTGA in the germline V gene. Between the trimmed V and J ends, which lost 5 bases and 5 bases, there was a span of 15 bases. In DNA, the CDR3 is TGTGCCAGCAGCACCCAAGGGGCACCTACTGAAGCTTTCTTT. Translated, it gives CASSTQGAPTEAFF.

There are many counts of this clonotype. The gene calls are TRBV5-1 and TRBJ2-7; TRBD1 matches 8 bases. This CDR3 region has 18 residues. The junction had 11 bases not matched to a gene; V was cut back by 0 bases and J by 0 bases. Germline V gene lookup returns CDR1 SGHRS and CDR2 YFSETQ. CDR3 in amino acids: CASSLDPLGTGDSYEQYF. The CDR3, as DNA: TGCGCCAGCAGCTTGGATCCTTTGGGGACAGGTGACTCCTACGAGCAGTACTTC.

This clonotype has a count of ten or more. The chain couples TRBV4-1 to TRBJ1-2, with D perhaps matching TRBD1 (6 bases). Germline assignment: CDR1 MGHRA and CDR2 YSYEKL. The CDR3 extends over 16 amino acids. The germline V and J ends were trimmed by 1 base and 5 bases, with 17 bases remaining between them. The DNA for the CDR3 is TGCGCCAGCAGCCAAGTGGCACAGGGCCTTTTATATGGCTACACCTTC. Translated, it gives CASSQVAQGLLYGYTF.

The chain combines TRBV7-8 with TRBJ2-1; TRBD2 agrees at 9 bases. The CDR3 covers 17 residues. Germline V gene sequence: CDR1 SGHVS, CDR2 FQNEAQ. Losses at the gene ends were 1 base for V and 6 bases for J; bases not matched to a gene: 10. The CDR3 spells CASSLVRGGRVSNEQFF. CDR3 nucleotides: TGTGCCAGCAGCTTAGTGAGGGGCGGGAGGGTGAGCAATGAGCAGTTCTTC.

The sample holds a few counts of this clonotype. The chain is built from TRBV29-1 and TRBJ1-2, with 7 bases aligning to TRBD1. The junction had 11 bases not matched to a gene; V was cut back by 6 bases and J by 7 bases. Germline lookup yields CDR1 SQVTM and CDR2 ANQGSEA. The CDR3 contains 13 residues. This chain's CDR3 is CSVGGQDVRGYTF. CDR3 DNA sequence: TGCAGCGTGGGAGGACAGGACGTACGTGGCTACACCTTC.

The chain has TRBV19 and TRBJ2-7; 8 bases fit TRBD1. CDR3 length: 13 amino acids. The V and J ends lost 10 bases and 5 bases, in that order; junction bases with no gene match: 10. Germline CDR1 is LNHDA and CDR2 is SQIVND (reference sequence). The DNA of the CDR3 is TGTGCCACAAGGGGACAGGTGATCGACGAGCAGTACTTC. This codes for CATRGQVIDEQYF.

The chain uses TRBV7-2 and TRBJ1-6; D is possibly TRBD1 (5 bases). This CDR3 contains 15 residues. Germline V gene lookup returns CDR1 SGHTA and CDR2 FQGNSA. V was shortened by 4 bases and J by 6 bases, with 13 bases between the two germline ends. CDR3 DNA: TGTGCCAGCAGCTACGGGGGAACGAGTAATTCACCCCTCCACTTT. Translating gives CASSYGGTSNSPLHF. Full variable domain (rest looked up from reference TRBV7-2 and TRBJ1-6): GAGVSQSPSNKVTEKGKDVELRCDPISGHTALYWYRQSLGQGLEFLIYFQGNSAPDKSGLPSDRFSAERTGGSVSTLTIQRTQQEDSAVYLCASSYGGTSNSPLHFGNGTRLTVT.